A single sample gave rise to the 13 T cell receptor beta chains below, sequenced in a study of cytomegalovirus exposure and HLA in healthy donors. 60 Vbeta and 13 Jbeta primers were used in PCR. The protocol was immunoSEQ multiplex PCR, while the TCRdb copy is restricted to in-frame clones and leaves out a portion. The sample data list around 200,000 clones. Sequencing used PBMCs. Receptor source: a woman between 25 and 40 years old in good health and CMV-seropositive.

The chain has TRBV27 and TRBJ1-1, with TRBD1 matching over 7 bases. The germline V gene encodes CDR1 MNHEY and CDR2 SMNVEV (reference sequence). The CDR3 runs 13 residues. V was clipped by 1 base and J by 8 bases; unmatched bases: 4. CDR3 coding DNA: TGTGCCAGCAGTTTATTATCCAGGGGGGAAGCTTTCTTT. Its translation: CASSLLSRGEAFF.

This chain joins TRBV14 and TRBJ2-1; 8 nucleotides match TRBD2. Germline-derived CDR1 and CDR2 are SGHDN and FVKESK. The CDR3 runs 14 residues. V trimming: 2 bases; J trimming: 15 bases; junction bases outside the gene matches: 12. The DNA of the CDR3 is TGTGCCAGCAGCCAAAGAGGGACTAGGAACTTGCCGTTCTTC. It yields the protein CASSQRGTRNLPFF.

The V call is TRBV25-1, the J call TRBJ2-3; the match to TRBD1 covers 8 bases. The CDR3 has 14 amino acids. V dropped 4 bases and J dropped 3; count of bases not matched to a gene: 3. CDR1 and CDR2 (germline): MGHDK, SYGVNS. The CDR3 reads CASSGTGWTDTQYF. The CDR3 DNA is TGTGCCAGCAGTGGGACAGGGTGGACAGATACGCAGTATTTT.

The chain combines TRBV5-1 with TRBJ2-7, with a tentative D call TRBD2 (6 bases). V lost 5 bases and J 8 bases, leaving 14 bases between the germline ends. The CDR3 length is 12 residues. Germline values: CDR1 SGHRS, CDR2 YFSETQ. For the CDR3, the DNA is TGCGCCAGCAGGTTGTCGGGACTGCAGCAGTACTTC. Protein sequence: CASRLSGLQQYF.

The V and J genes are TRBV18 and TRBJ1-6, with TRBD1 as a possible D gene (6 bases). Germline V gene lookup returns CDR1 KGHSH and CDR2 LQKENI. Trimming removed 2 bases at V and 8 bases at J, with 10 bases between. The CDR3 runs 14 residues. This CDR3 reads CASSPGGADSPLHF. The CDR3, as DNA: TGTGCCAGCTCACCAGGGGGCGCGGATTCACCCCTCCACTTT.

The V gene is TRBV9, the J gene TRBJ2-2; a weak D match, TRBD2 (5 bases). Trimming stripped 3 bases from V and 4 bases from J, with 13 bases between. The CDR3 runs 15 residues. Germline-derived CDR1 and CDR2 are SGDLS and YYNGEE. This chain's CDR3 is CASSESATSTGELFF. The CDR3 DNA is TGTGCCAGCAGCGAATCGGCCACTAGCACCGGGGAGCTGTTTTTT.

CDR3 amino acids: CSVEGLAGADEQYF. In nucleotides, the CDR3 is TGCAGCGTTGAAGGGCTAGCGGGAGCGGATGAGCAGTACTTC. The chain is built from TRBV29-1 and TRBJ2-7; 10 bases are shared with TRBD2. Trimming removed 1 base from V and 7 bases from J; junction bases left unmatched: 7. The V gene's germline CDR1 is SQVTM and CDR2 ANQGSEA. The CDR3 has 14 amino acids.

The chain joins TRBV29-1 to TRBJ2-2; D gene uncertain. This CDR3 comprises 14 residues. Trimming took 3 bases from V and 5 from J, leaving 13 bases between them. The germline gives CDR1 SQVTM, CDR2 ANQGSEA. CDR3 nucleotide sequence: TGCAGCGTTGATAGGTCAGGTGATACCGGGGAGCTGTTTTTT. It yields the protein CSVDRSGDTGELFF.

The genes are TRBV11-2 and TRBJ1-2; the D is unclear. V dropped 0 bases and J dropped 4 bases, with 6 bases sitting between them. Per the germline V gene, CDR1 is SGHAT and CDR2 is FQNNGV. The CDR3 runs 13 residues. CDR3 in amino acids: CASSLDLAYGYTF. The CDR3 DNA reads TGTGCCAGCAGCTTAGATTTGGCCTATGGCTACACCTTC. Using reference TRBV11-2 and TRBJ1-2 for the parts outside the CDR3, the full variable domain is EAGVAQSPRYKIIEKRQSVAFWCNPISGHATLYWYQQILGQGPKLLIQFQNNGVVDDSQLPKDRFSAERLKGVDSTLKIQPAKLEDSAVYLCASSLDLAYGYTFGSGTRLTVV.

The chain links TRBV6-5 to TRBJ2-2, with D perhaps TRBD1 (6 bases). The CDR3 length is 13 residues. Germline lookup yields CDR1 MNHEY and CDR2 SVGAGI. Trimming left V 7 bases short and J 5 bases short, with 11 bases between. In nucleotides, the CDR3 is TGTGCCAGCATAAGCACAGGGACCGGGGAGCTGTTTTTT. This codes for CASISTGTGELFF.

V and J are TRBV2 and TRBJ2-5; the D gene is possibly TRBD1 (5 bases). V was trimmed by 1 base and J by 4 bases, leaving 13 bases between them. Per germline, CDR1 SNHLY and CDR2 FYNNEI. The CDR3 extends over 15 amino acids. DNA for the CDR3: TGTGCCAGCAGTGAAGAGAAGGGGATCACAGAGACCCAGTACTTC. This encodes CASSEEKGITETQYF.

The chain combines TRBV29-1 with TRBJ2-1; D may be TRBD2 (5 bases). The length of the CDR3 is 11 residues. Trimming cost V 7 bases and J 7 bases, with 11 bases left between them. Germline-derived CDR1 and CDR2 are SQVTM and ANQGSEA. The CDR3 nucleotides read TGCAGCGCGCCGGAGGTTAATGAGCAGTTCTTC. Encoded protein: CSAPEVNEQFF.

The rearrangement links TRBV6-5 to TRBJ2-7; D unresolved. Trimming took off 5 bases at V and 3 bases at J, with 14 bases between the two ends. Germline lookup yields CDR1 MNHEY and CDR2 SVGAGI. CDR3 size: 14 residues. The CDR3 bases are TGTGCCAGCAGTCCCACCAGGCCAAGCTACGAGCAGTACTTC. It translates to CASSPTRPSYEQYF.